The 9 T cell receptor beta chains below come from one sample, sequenced in a study of cytomegalovirus exposure and HLA in healthy donors. The PCR made use of 60 Vbeta and 13 Jbeta primers. Sequencing was performed with immunoSEQ multiplex PCR; in TCRdb, only in-frame clones are kept and a portion is missing. The profile shows approximately 110,000 clones, 78% of them singletons. The sample comprised PBMCs. All receptors derive from a young man in good health and CMV-seronegative.

The chain couples TRBV19 to TRBJ2-2, with a possible D match to TRBD2 (5 bases). Germline CDR1 and CDR2: LNHDA and SQIVND (reference sequence). This CDR3 contains 16 residues. Trimming removed 2 bases from V and 1 base from J, with 11 bases in between. The CDR3 DNA reads as TGTGCCAGTAGTATAAGAGGACGGGGGAACACCGGGGAGCTGTTTTTT. Translating gives CASSIRGRGNTGELFF.

The V call is TRBV19, the J call TRBJ2-6; TRBD1 aligns across 9 bases. There are 18 residues in the CDR3. With 5 bases clipped from V and 0 bases from J, the junction kept 8 bases outside the gene matches. Germline assignment: CDR1 LNHDA and CDR2 SQIVND (reference sequence). The CDR3 reads CASSGNRDRVSGANVLTF. CDR3 DNA sequence: TGTGCCAGTAGTGGGAACCGGGACAGGGTCTCTGGGGCCAACGTCCTGACTTTC.

V usage is TRBV2 and J usage is TRBJ2-5; 13 bases line up with TRBD2. V lost 4 bases and J lost 5; bases outside the gene matches: 7. CDR3 length: 16 amino acids. CDR1 and CDR2 from the germline V gene are SNHLY and FYNNEI. In DNA, the CDR3 is TGTGCCAGCAGTGCGCAGACTAGCGGGGGGCGGGAGACCCAGTACTTC. It translates to CASSAQTSGGRETQYF. The complete variable domain, with remaining parts taken from reference TRBV2 and TRBJ2-5, reads EPEVTQTPSHQVTQMGQEVILRCVPISNHLYFYWYRQILGQKVEFLVSFYNNEISEKSEIFDDQFSVERPDGSNFTLKIRSTKLEDSAMYFCASSAQTSGGRETQYFGPGTRLLVL.

The chain employs TRBV5-4 and TRBJ2-5; 9 bases align to TRBD1. After removal of 3 bases from V and 7 bases from J, the junction contained 7 bases not matched to a gene. The CDR3 is 14 residues long. CDR1 and CDR2 from the germline V gene are SGHNT and YYREEE (reference sequence). CDR3 coding DNA: TGTGCCAGCAGCTCTCGACAGGGGGTGGGGACCCAGTACTTC. The encoded protein is CASSSRQGVGTQYF.

The rearrangement joins TRBV16 to TRBJ1-2; 8 nucleotides align to TRBD1. The germline CDR1 and CDR2 sequences are KGHSY and FQNENV. There are 14 residues in the CDR3. V shed 5 bases and J 6 bases; nucleotides not matched to a gene: 8. CDR3 protein: CASSATGGQDGYTF. Here the CDR3 DNA reads TGTGCCAGCAGCGCTACAGGGGGACAGGATGGCTACACCTTC.

The rearrangement links TRBV10-3 to TRBJ1-1; D call uncertain. The CDR3 covers 16 residues. The V end was cut by 0 bases, the J end by 3 bases, with 14 bases between. The V gene's germline CDR1 is ENHRY and CDR2 SYGVKD. The DNA of the CDR3 is TGTGCCATCAGTGAGTCTGCAGGTATGAGAGACACTGAAGCTTTCTTT. It specifies CAISESAGMRDTEAFF.

The rearrangement joins TRBV6-4 to TRBJ1-1; D call uncertain. This CDR3 region has 13 residues. Trimming shortened V by 4 bases and J by 4 bases, and 10 bases separated the two germline ends. CDR1 and CDR2 from the germline V gene are MRHNA and SNTAGT. CDR3 nucleotides: TGTGCCAGCAGTGTCGGGGAGGGCACTGAAGCTTTCTTT. Translating gives CASSVGEGTEAFF.

The chain uses TRBV28 and TRBJ1-5; TRBD1 is a possible D gene (6 bases). The length of the CDR3 is 14 residues. V was clipped by 4 bases and J by 9 bases, with 16 bases between them. Germline loops: CDR1 MDHEN, CDR2 SYDVKM. The CDR3 nucleotides are TGTGCCAGCAGTTCCCAGGGGAGTACTGGGCCCCAGCATTTT. Encoded protein: CASSSQGSTGPQHF.

The rearrangement uses TRBV5-4 and TRBJ2-1; a possible D gene is TRBD1 (6 bases). Trimming pared 0 bases from V and 6 bases from J, leaving 7 bases between. CDR3 length: 13 residues. Germline assignment: CDR1 SGHNT and CDR2 YYREEE (reference sequence). CDR3 in DNA: TGTGCCAGCAGCTTGGAAGGGGGCAATGAGCAGTTCTTC. This gives the protein CASSLEGGNEQFF.